One and the same sample provided the 8 T cell receptor beta chains below, sequenced in a study of CD8 T cells in ankylosing spondylitis (TCRdb year 2017). Library creation used 5' RACE. TCRdb shows the sequencer as Illumina HiSeq 2500. The public reads were reprocessed in TCRdb via fastp at Q25 and MiXCR, keeping in-frame beta chains. Entries are consolidated by CDR3 protein sequence, retaining the most common genes and DNA. The sample table contains about 340,000 distinct CDR3 sequences; only one count was recorded for roughly 14% of them. Around 1% of the sample comes from the top ten. Sequences were obtained from blood, either unsorted or a sorted T cell fraction (not recorded which). Receptors originate from a male donor with ankylosing spondylitis or in good health (not recorded which).

CDR3 bases: TGTGCCAGCAGCCCATCCCAAGGGGCGGGGAATGGCTACACCTTC. It is translated as CASSPSQGAGNGYTF. V usage is TRBV4-2 and J usage is TRBJ1-2; the D gene is possibly TRBD1 (5 bases). This CDR3 has 15 residues. Germline V CDR1 and CDR2: LGHNA, YNFKEQ. Trimming removed 4 bases from V and 6 bases from J, with 18 bases in between.

This chain joins TRBV12-3 or TRBV12-4 and TRBJ2-1; D gene ambiguous. Deletions cut 2 bases from V and 8 bases from J, with 4 bases between. This CDR3 spans 11 amino acids. The CDR3, as DNA: TGTGCCAGCAGTTTAATGTATGAGCAGTTCTTC. It encodes CASSLMYEQFF.

This sequence joins TRBV25-1 and TRBJ2-3; D gene uncertain. CDR1 is MGHDK, CDR2 SYGVNS, per germline. Trimming left V 1 base short and J 2 bases short, with 16 bases between. The CDR3 runs to 17 residues. DNA of the CDR3: TGTGCCAGCAGTGAATTACGAGGCAGCCTTTTCACAGATACGCAGTATTTT. Protein product: CASSELRGSLFTDTQYF.

This clonotype appeared many times. The rearrangement links TRBV29-1 to TRBJ2-3; the match to TRBD2 covers 13 bases. CDR1 is SQVTM and CDR2 is ANQGSEA in the germline V gene. J was trimmed by 0 bases and V by 2 bases; bases with no gene match: 8. There are 18 residues in the CDR3. The CDR3 nucleotides are TGCAGCGTTGAAAGAACTAGCGGGGGGGCCTCTAGCACAGATACGCAGTATTTT. This gives the protein CSVERTSGGASSTDTQYF.

This chain uses TRBV27 with TRBJ2-7; D is possibly TRBD1 or TRBD2 (6 bases each). The germline V and J ends were trimmed by 6 bases and 7 bases, with 16 bases remaining between them. Germline values: CDR1 MNHEY, CDR2 SMNVEV (reference sequence). The CDR3 extends over 13 amino acids. The CDR3 loop is CASREGGQGEQYF. The CDR3 DNA sequence: TGTGCCAGCAGAGAAGGGGGGCAAGGAGAGCAGTACTTC.

In this sample, this clonotype turned up a few times. This chain joins TRBV5-6 and TRBJ1-1; 11 bases are shared with TRBD1. With 4 bases clipped from V and 4 bases from J, the junction kept 6 bases outside the gene matches. Germline CDR1 reads SGHDT; CDR2 reads YYEEEE. The length of the CDR3 is 15 residues. The CDR3 loop reads CASSPRTGGGTEAFF. The CDR3 region has the DNA TGTGCCAGCAGCCCGAGGACAGGGGGCGGCACTGAAGCTTTCTTT.

This clonotype occurred once. The chain employs TRBV25-1 and TRBJ2-5; D is uncertain. V was cut by 0 bases and J by 3 bases, with 11 bases left in between. Germline CDR1 and CDR2: MGHDK and SYGVNS. This CDR3 is 15 amino acids long. CDR3 in DNA: TGTGCCAGCAGTGAATATAACAGTCCCAAAGAGACCCAGTACTTC. Translated, it gives CASSEYNSPKETQYF.

The V gene is TRBV7-9, the J gene TRBJ2-2; D not resolved. Germline V gene data show CDR1 as SEHNR and CDR2 as FQNEAQ (reference sequence). V lost 2 bases and J lost 0, with 7 bases in between. The CDR3 consists of 15 residues. The CDR3 is CASSLRLANTGELFF. The DNA of the CDR3 is TGTGCCAGCAGCTTACGTCTGGCGAACACCGGGGAGCTGTTTTTT.